Below, one T cell receptor (beta chain) is given with its context. Its antigen remains unidentified. Primed by a sample-barcoded 5' primer and a J-beta primer mix, a second PCR proceeded for 7 to 11 cycles. TCRdb redid the calling of the 5' RACE reads with MiXCR, one entry per CDR3 protein. The profile shows approximately 1,000,000 distinct CDR3 sequences, 30% to 40% of them singletons. The data belong to a study of blood T cells in healthy people across ages. Overall study results and limits: There was no known CMV status for donors, so expanded clonotype changes were possibly confounded. With age, beta diversity per million T cells declined roughly linearly, significantly by about 40. Strong correlation existed between TCR beta diversity and naive T cell percentage. Since the PBMCs were unsorted, naive and antigen-experienced cells could not be conclusively compared.

From germline, CDR1 is SGHRS and CDR2 YFSETQ. The CDR3 contains 15 residues. V lost 3 bases to trimming and J lost 6 bases; unmatched junction nucleotides: 11. Sequencing was performed on blood. The receptor was derived from a man between 18 and 29 years old in good health. V usage is TRBV5-1 and J usage is TRBJ1-1, with 7 bases lining up with TRBD1. The chain's CDR3 is CASSSLTNRGAEAFF. The CDR3 DNA reads TGCGCCAGCAGCTCCCTTACAAACAGGGGAGCTGAAGCTTTCTTT. Drawing the rest from reference TRBV5-1 and TRBJ1-1, the complete variable domain is KAGVTQTPRYLIKTRGQQVTLSCSPISGHRSVSWYQQTPGQGLQFLFEYFSETQRNKGNFPGRFSGRQFSNSRSEMNVSTLELGDSALYLCASSSLTNRGAEAFFGQGTRLTVV.